The next 7 T cell receptor beta chains were all read from a single sample in a study of response to subunit inactivated influenza vaccine. TCRdb called the RT-PCR reads again in MiXCR, with one record for every CDR3 protein. This sample has under 950,000 distinct CDR3 sequences, with approximately 21% found just once. Sequences were derived from PBMCs from blood, sampled around 5 days after vaccination. The receptor set was obtained from a man aged 50 to 60 who received an inactivated influenza vaccine.

This clonotype was seen a few times. V is TRBV12-3 or TRBV12-4 and J is TRBJ2-7, with 9 bases lining up with TRBD1. The CDR3 runs to 14 residues. The ends lost 7 bases at V and 2 bases at J; junction bases unmatched: 6. The CDR3 nucleotides are TGTGCCAGCACTGTGACAGGGGGAACCTACGAGCAGTACTTC. It codes for CASTVTGGTYEQYF.

This clonotype was counted only a few times. The rearrangement uses TRBV15 and TRBJ2-4, with 7 positions matching TRBD2. The CDR3 extends over 16 amino acids. V lost 3 bases and J lost 6; bases outside the gene matches: 11. CDR1 LNHNV and CDR2 YYDKDF come from the germline V gene (reference sequence). This chain's CDR3 is CATSREPGASGNIQYF. The CDR3 bases are TGTGCCACCAGCAGGGAACCTGGTGCTAGCGGAAACATTCAGTACTTC.

The V gene is TRBV20-1, the J gene TRBJ2-3; 7 nucleotides align to TRBD2. Germline V gives CDR1 DFQATT, CDR2 SNEGSKA (reference sequence). J was trimmed by 6 bases and V by 2 bases; bases with no gene match: 14. This CDR3 is 16 amino acids long. Written as DNA, the CDR3 is TGCAGTGCTAGAACAACTAGCGCTGAAGTCTTGGATACGCAGTATTTT. Protein: CSARTTSAEVLDTQYF.

This clonotype was detected a few times. The chain couples TRBV3-1 to TRBJ1-6, with no clear D. The CDR3 covers 14 residues. Trimming pared 0 bases from V and 9 bases from J, leaving 9 bases between. The germline CDR1 and CDR2 sequences are LGHDT and YNNKEL (reference sequence). For the CDR3, the DNA is TGTGCCAGCAGCCAAGATTCTCGAACTTCACCCCTCCACTTT. It translates to CASSQDSRTSPLHF.

The chain joins TRBV4-2 to TRBJ2-1; 9 bases line up with TRBD2. Germline V gives CDR1 LGHNA, CDR2 YNFKEQ. The ends lost 1 base at V and 3 bases at J; junction bases unmatched: 4. The CDR3 is 16 amino acids. CDR3 DNA: TGTGCCAGCAGCCAAGTAACTAGCGGGTTCTACAATGAGCAGTTCTTC. It specifies CASSQVTSGFYNEQFF.

The V call is TRBV20-1, the J call TRBJ1-5, with 9 bases identical to TRBD1. With V trimmed by 0 bases and J by 6 bases, 6 bases remained unmatched. Germline values: CDR1 DFQATT, CDR2 SNEGSKA (reference sequence). This CDR3 comprises 15 residues. The CDR3 nucleotides read TGCAGTGCTAGAGATGGGACAGGGTATCGTCAGCCCCAGCATTTT. Translation gives CSARDGTGYRQPQHF.

The chain has TRBV5-1 and TRBJ2-2, with 9 bases matching TRBD2. Trimming removed 2 bases from V and 1 base from J; junction bases left unmatched: 6. CDR3 length: 17 residues. CDR1 SGHRS and CDR2 YFSETQ come from the germline V gene. The CDR3 reads CASSLLGLAENTGELFF. The CDR3 nucleotides are TGCGCCAGCAGCTTATTGGGACTAGCTGAGAACACCGGGGAGCTGTTTTTT.